These 22 T cell receptor beta chains were sequenced from one sample in a study of T cells in Graves' hyperthyroidism and ophthalmopathy. It was RNA transcripts that yielded the amplified TCR beta CDR3 regions. The primer set for the first-round RT-PCR of the TCR CDR3 was HTBI. In TCRdb, the multiplex PCR reads were re-called with MiXCR into one record per CDR3 protein. This table has 300,000 to 450,000 distinct CDR3 sequences, 25% appearing once. The sequenced sample consisted of blood. These receptors all come from a man aged 45-65 years with Graves' hyperthyroidism.

This clonotype was found many times. The chain carries TRBV4-2 and TRBJ2-5; D ambiguous. V shed 0 bases and J shed 5 bases, with 7 bases lying between them. The CDR3 spans 13 residues. Germline V gene lookup returns CDR1 LGHNA and CDR2 YNFKEQ. CDR3 sequence: CASSQESRETQYF. The CDR3 DNA reads as TGTGCCAGCAGCCAAGAGAGTCGGGAGACCCAGTACTTC.

This clonotype was detected ten times or more. The chain is built from TRBV12-3 or TRBV12-4 and TRBJ2-3; possibly TRBD2 for D (5 bases). V shed 6 bases and J shed 6 bases, with 10 bases lying between them. The length of the CDR3 is 12 residues. The CDR3 nucleotides read TGTGCCAGCAGCTACACGGGGGATACGCAGTATTTT. Protein sequence: CASSYTGDTQYF.

This clonotype has at least ten counts. The chain is built from TRBV11-2 and TRBJ2-7; D may match TRBD1 or TRBD2 (5 bases each). V lost 1 base to trimming and J lost 6 bases, with 7 bases between them. The CDR3 sequence is 12 residues long. The germline V gene encodes CDR1 SGHAT and CDR2 FQNNGV. The CDR3 region has the DNA TGTGCCAGCAGCTTAGGGGGGATCGAGCAGTACTTC. Translation: CASSLGGIEQYF.

This sequence joins TRBV2 and TRBJ2-7, with 12 bases aligning to TRBD2. Germline CDR1 and CDR2: SNHLY and FYNNEI. V was clipped by 4 bases and J by 5 bases; unmatched bases: 6. The CDR3 is made up of 15 amino acids. In DNA form, the CDR3 reads TGTGCCAGCAGTGGACGGACTAGCGGGAATCACGAGCAGTACTTC. Amino acids: CASSGRTSGNHEQYF. The whole variable domain, remainder taken from reference TRBV2 and TRBJ2-7, is EPEVTQTPSHQVTQMGQEVILRCVPISNHLYFYWYRQILGQKVEFLVSFYNNEISEKSEIFDDQFSVERPDGSNFTLKIRSTKLEDSAMYFCASSGRTSGNHEQYFGPGTRLTVT.

Ten or more counts support this clonotype. The V and J genes are TRBV6-6 and TRBJ2-7; possible D gene TRBD1, 5 bases. Germline assignment: CDR1 MNHNY and CDR2 SVGAGI (reference sequence). V was cut by 0 bases and J by 5 bases, with 8 bases left in between. CDR3 length equals 13 residues. DNA for the CDR3: TGTGCCAGCAGTTACTCGGGGCAGGACGAGCAGTACTTC. Its translation: CASSYSGQDEQYF.

The gene calls are TRBV18 and TRBJ1-4, with unresolved D. Germline V gene lookup returns CDR1 KGHSH and CDR2 LQKENI. The CDR3 extends over 14 amino acids. The germline V and J ends were trimmed by 2 bases and 0 bases, with 4 bases remaining between them. CDR3 coding DNA: TGTGCCAGCTCACCAGTTGCAACTAATGAAAAACTGTTTTTT. It is translated as CASSPVATNEKLFF.

The genes are TRBV19 and TRBJ2-7; maybe TRBD2 (6 bases). The CDR3 extends over 13 amino acids. CDR1 is LNHDA and CDR2 is SQIVND in the germline V gene (reference sequence). V shed 10 bases and J shed 2 bases, with 15 bases lying between them. The CDR3, as DNA: TGTGCCACGGATAGCGGAAACCCCTACGAGCAGTACTTC. Translated, it gives CATDSGNPYEQYF. Full variable domain (missing parts from reference TRBV19 and TRBJ2-7): DGGITQSPKYLFRKEGQNVTLSCEQNLNHDAMYWYRQDPGQGLRLIYYSQIVNDFQKGDIAEGYSVSREKKESFPLTVTSAQKNPTAFYLCATDSGNPYEQYFGPGTRLTVT.

This clonotype was observed a handful of times. V usage is TRBV5-6 and J usage is TRBJ1-1, with D maybe TRBD1 (6 bases). The CDR3 is 13 residues long. Germline V gene sequence: CDR1 SGHDT, CDR2 YYEEEE. V lost 10 bases and J 5 bases, leaving 18 bases between the germline ends. The CDR3 sequence: CAAQQGEGTEAFF. CDR3 DNA: TGTGCCGCACAACAGGGAGAGGGAACTGAAGCTTTCTTT.

V is TRBV9 and J is TRBJ2-7; possibly TRBD2 for D (6 bases). V lost 0 bases and J 0 bases, leaving 10 bases between the germline ends. Germline CDR1 SGDLS, CDR2 YYNGEE. This CDR3 has 15 residues. Here the CDR3 reads CASSVGAGLSYEQYF. The CDR3 DNA reads as TGTGCCAGCAGCGTAGGGGCGGGACTCTCCTACGAGCAGTACTTC. Full variable domain (missing parts from reference TRBV9 and TRBJ2-7): DSGVTQTPKHLITATGQRVTLRCSPRSGDLSVYWYQQSLDQGLQFLIQYYNGEERAKGNILERFSAQQFPDLHSELNLSSLELGDSALYFCASSVGAGLSYEQYFGPGTRLTVT.

The chain is built from TRBV20-1 and TRBJ1-4; 8 bases match TRBD1. V lost 1 base, J lost 7 bases, and 2 bases stayed unmatched. CDR3 length equals 13 residues. The V gene's germline CDR1 is DFQATT and CDR2 SNEGSKA (reference sequence). In nucleotides, the CDR3 is TGCAGTGCTAGAGGCGGACAGGGTGAAAAACTGTTTTTT. Protein product: CSARGGQGEKLFF.

The chain is built from TRBV7-9 and TRBJ2-1; D is undetermined. V lost 4 bases and J 15 bases, leaving 13 bases between the germline ends. Germline CDR1 and CDR2: SEHNR and FQNEAQ (reference sequence). This CDR3 is 11 amino acids long. CDR3 sequence (DNA): TGTGCCAGCAGCTCCTTAGAAGATCTGTTCTTC. This codes for CASSSLEDLFF.

This clonotype has a handful of counts. The rearrangement joins TRBV19 to TRBJ2-7, with D possibly TRBD2 on 5 matching bases. Trimming took off 6 bases at V and 2 bases at J, with 20 bases between the two ends. The CDR3 sequence is 16 residues long. CDR1 LNHDA and CDR2 SQIVND come from the germline V gene (reference sequence). The chain's CDR3 is CASRDERGGGTYEQYF. Written as DNA, the CDR3 is TGTGCCAGTAGGGACGAACGCGGCGGAGGAACCTACGAGCAGTACTTC. The complete variable domain, with remaining parts taken from reference TRBV19 and TRBJ2-7, reads DGGITQSPKYLFRKEGQNVTLSCEQNLNHDAMYWYRQDPGQGLRLIYYSQIVNDFQKGDIAEGYSVSREKKESFPLTVTSAQKNPTAFYLCASRDERGGGTYEQYFGPGTRLTVT.

In its sample, this clonotype was seen a few times. This chain connects TRBV3-1 to TRBJ2-7; weak D call: TRBD1 (5 bases). The V end lost 4 bases, the J end lost 7 bases, and 14 bases lay between the germline ends. From germline, CDR1 is LGHDT and CDR2 YNNKEL (reference sequence). The CDR3 totals 13 residues. The CDR3 sequence: CASSPQGGREQYF. The CDR3 bases are TGTGCCAGCAGCCCGCAGGGTGGTCGGGAGCAGTACTTC.

Comment on this clonotype: This may be a read error, as it is one base from a much larger clone. This chain joins TRBV12-3 or TRBV12-4 and TRBJ1-1; D ambiguous. The CDR3 consists of 13 residues. CDR3 sequence reads: CTSSFTDNTEAFF. CDR3 sequence (DNA): TGTACCAGCAGTTTTACAGATAACACTGAAGCTTTCTTT.

The chain is built from TRBV12-3 or TRBV12-4 and TRBJ2-1; 8 positions agree with TRBD2. V shed 5 bases, J shed 9 bases, and the junction held 12 bases outside the gene matches. The CDR3 is 15 amino acids. CDR3 DNA: TGTGCCAGCAGTGGACCGGGACTAGGTCCGTTTGAGCAGTTCTTC. It specifies CASSGPGLGPFEQFF.

This clonotype came up a few times. The chain carries TRBV18 and TRBJ2-1; no clear D gene. From germline, CDR1 is KGHSH and CDR2 LQKENI. This CDR3 region has 15 residues. The V end lost 2 bases, the J end lost 7 bases, and 15 bases lay between the germline ends. In DNA, the CDR3 is TGTGCCAGCTCACCATCCGGGCCGGTGGGGAATGAGCAGTTCTTC. Translated: CASSPSGPVGNEQFF.

This clonotype was seen a handful of times. The chain combines TRBV5-1 with TRBJ2-5; perhaps TRBD2 as D (5 bases). The germline CDR1 and CDR2 sequences are SGHRS and YFSETQ. V shed 4 bases and J shed 1 base, with 14 bases lying between them. The CDR3 has 15 amino acids. CDR3 sequence reads: CASSGSSGFQETQYF. The CDR3 DNA is TGCGCCAGCAGCGGTTCTTCGGGGTTCCAAGAGACCCAGTACTTC. The full variable domain, in which reference TRBV5-1 and TRBJ2-5 provide the parts outside the CDR3, is KAGVTQTPRYLIKTRGQQVTLSCSPISGHRSVSWYQQTPGQGLQFLFEYFSETQRNKGNFPGRFSGRQFSNSRSEMNVSTLELGDSALYLCASSGSSGFQETQYFGPGTRLLVL.

V and J are TRBV19 and TRBJ2-1; 12 bases line up with TRBD1. CDR3 length equals 13 residues. Germline trimming cut 8 bases from V and 10 bases from J; bases unmatched to any gene: 6. Germline loops: CDR1 LNHDA, CDR2 SQIVND (reference sequence). The CDR3 sequence is CASLGQGAQEQFF. CDR3 sequence (DNA): TGTGCCAGTTTGGGACAGGGGGCTCAGGAGCAGTTCTTC.

This clonotype was observed once. The chain is built from TRBV6-2 or TRBV6-3 and TRBJ2-1; 8 nucleotides match TRBD1. This CDR3 comprises 16 residues. V was clipped by 2 bases and J by 2 bases; unmatched bases: 5. Germline loops: CDR1 MNHEY, CDR2 SVGEGT. The CDR3 region has the DNA TGTGCCAGCAGTTACACAGACAGGGGAACCTACAATGAGCAGTTCTTC. Translated, it gives CASSYTDRGTYNEQFF.

This clonotype was detected ten times or more. The chain has TRBV5-1 and TRBJ2-1; 7 bases agree with TRBD2. This CDR3 region has 14 residues. V shed 0 bases, J shed 9 bases, and the junction held 6 bases outside the gene matches. Germline loops: CDR1 SGHRS, CDR2 YFSETQ. CDR3 loop: CASSLGLADFEQFF. CDR3 DNA sequence: TGCGCCAGCAGCTTGGGGCTAGCGGATTTTGAGCAGTTCTTC.

The J gene is TRBJ2-4, the V gene TRBV10-1; D is perhaps TRBD1 (5 bases). The CDR3 runs 15 residues. CDR1 and CDR2 from the germline V gene are WNHNN and SYGVQD (reference sequence). Trimming stripped 3 bases from V and 2 bases from J, with 11 bases between. CDR3 in DNA: TGCGCCAGCAGTGACAGGGTTGGGTCCAAAAACATTCAGTACTTC. This codes for CASSDRVGSKNIQYF.

This clonotype has a handful of counts. The rearrangement joins TRBV20-1 to TRBJ2-3, with D possibly being TRBD1 or TRBD2 (5 bases each). V lost 3 bases to trimming and J lost 4 bases, with 8 bases between them. The germline V gene has CDR1 DFQATT and CDR2 SNEGSKA (reference sequence). The CDR3 is 12 residues long. The CDR3 loop is CSASGGADTQYF. DNA for the CDR3: TGCAGTGCTAGTGGGGGAGCAGATACGCAGTATTTT.